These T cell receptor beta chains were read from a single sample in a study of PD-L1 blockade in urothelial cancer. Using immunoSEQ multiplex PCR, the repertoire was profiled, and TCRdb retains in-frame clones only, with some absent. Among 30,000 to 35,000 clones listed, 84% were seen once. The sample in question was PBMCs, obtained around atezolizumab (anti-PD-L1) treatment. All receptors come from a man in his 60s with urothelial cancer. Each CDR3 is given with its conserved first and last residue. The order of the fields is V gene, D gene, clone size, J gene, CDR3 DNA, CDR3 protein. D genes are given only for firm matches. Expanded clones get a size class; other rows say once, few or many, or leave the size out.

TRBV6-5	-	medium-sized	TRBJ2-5	TGTGCCAGCAGTCCCGAGAAGGAGACCCAGTACTTC	CASSPEKETQYF
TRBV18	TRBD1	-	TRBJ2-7	TGTGCCAGCTCGGCTCTTGGGGGACAGGGGGACGAGCAGTACTTC	CASSALGGQGDEQYF
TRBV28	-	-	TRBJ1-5	TGTGCCAGCAGTTTACAGGGGAATCAGCCCCAGCATTTT	CASSLQGNQPQHF
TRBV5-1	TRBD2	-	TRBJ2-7	TGCGCCAGCAGTGAGGGGACTAGCGCGACCTACGAGCAGTACTTC	CASSEGTSATYEQYF
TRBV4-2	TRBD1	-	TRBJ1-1	TGTGCCAGCAGCCTTCAGGACAGGGCAGCTGAAGCTTTCTTT	CASSLQDRAAEAFF
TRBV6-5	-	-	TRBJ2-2	TGTGCCAGCAGTAGGGACTGGAACACCGGGGAGCTGTTTTTT	CASSRDWNTGELFF
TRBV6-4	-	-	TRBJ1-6	TGTGCCAGCAGTGACCGAATCAGGAATTCACCCCTCCACTTT	CASSDRIRNSPLHF
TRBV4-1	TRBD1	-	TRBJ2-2	TGCGCCAGCAGGCGACGGACAGGGGTGAACACCGGGGAGCTGTTTTTT	CASRRRTGVNTGELFF
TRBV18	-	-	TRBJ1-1	TGTGCCAGCTCAGGTCGGGGGAAGTCTGAAGCTTTCTTT	CASSGRGKSEAFF
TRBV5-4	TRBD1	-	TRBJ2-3	TGTGCCAGCAGCTTGGCAGTGACAGGGGGCACAGATACGCAGTATTTT	CASSLAVTGGTDTQYF
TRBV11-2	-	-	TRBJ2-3	TGTGCCAGCAGCTTAGCCTACCCCCGCACAGATACGCAGTATTTT	CASSLAYPRTDTQYF
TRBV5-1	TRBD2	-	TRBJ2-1	TGCGCCAGCAGCTTGGTTTCTAGCGGGAGGGCCAGGGGTGAGCAGTTCTTC	CASSLVSSGRARGEQFF
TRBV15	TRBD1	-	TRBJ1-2	TGTGCCACCAGCAGACGGGACAGGGAGTATGGCTACACCTTC	CATSRRDREYGYTF
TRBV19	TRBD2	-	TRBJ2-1	TGTGCCAGTAGTACCCACGGGACTAGCGGGAGGATCGGTGAGCAGTTCTTC	CASSTHGTSGRIGEQFF
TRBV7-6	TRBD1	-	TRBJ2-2	TGTGCCAGCAGCTTAGATCCCTACAGGGGGCGGTACGGGGAGCTGTTTTTT	CASSLDPYRGRYGELFF
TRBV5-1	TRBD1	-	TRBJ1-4	TGCGCCAGCAGCAGGGGGACAGATGAAAAACTGTTTTTT	CASSRGTDEKLFF
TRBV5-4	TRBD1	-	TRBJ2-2	TGTGCCAGCAGCTTGGTAACCGGACAGGGGGTAATCGGGGAGCTGTTTTTT	CASSLVTGQGVIGELFF
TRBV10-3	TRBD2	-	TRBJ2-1	TGTGCCATCAGTGAGGGACTAGCGGGAGGGACCTCCTACAATGAGCAGTTCTTC	CAISEGLAGGTSYNEQFF
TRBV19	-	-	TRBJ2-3	TGTGCCAGTAGTACCAGGGGGGTGGGCACAGATACGCAGTATTTT	CASSTRGVGTDTQYF
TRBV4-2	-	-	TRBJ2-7	TGTGCCAGCAGCCAAGATTCGAGCGTCTTCTACGAGCAGTACTTC	CASSQDSSVFYEQYF
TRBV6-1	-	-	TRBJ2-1	TGTGCCAGCAGAGTTAGCGGCTACAATGAGCAGTTCTTC	CASRVSGYNEQFF
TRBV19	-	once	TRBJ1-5	TGTGCCAGTAATAACAGGGCCCCTCTAAATCAGCCCCAGCATTTT	CASNNRAPLNQPQHF
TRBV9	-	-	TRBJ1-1	TGTGCCAGCAGCGTTGGGCACATGAACACTGAAGCTTTCTTT	CASSVGHMNTEAFF
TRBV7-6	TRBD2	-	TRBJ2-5	TGTGCCAGCAGCTTAGCCGGAGCGGGGGGTTTTGAGACCCAGTACTTC	CASSLAGAGGFETQYF
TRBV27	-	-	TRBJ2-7	TGTGCCAGCAGACGACCACAGGCGACCTACGAGCAGTACTTC	CASRRPQATYEQYF
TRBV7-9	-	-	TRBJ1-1	TGTGCCAGCAGCTTGGACTATAACACTGAAGCTTTCTTT	CASSLDYNTEAFF
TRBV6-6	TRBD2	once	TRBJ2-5	TGTGCCAGCAGCCTCGGGGGACTAGCGGGGGCCTTGTACTTC	CASSLGGLAGALYF
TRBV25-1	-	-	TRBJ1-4	TGTGCCAGCCTTGGCCGTGGCAGGGGAAATGAAAAACTGTTTTTT	CASLGRGRGNEKLFF
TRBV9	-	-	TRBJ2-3	TGTGCCAGCAGCGTAGGGGACACCACAGATACGCAGTATTTT	CASSVGDTTDTQYF
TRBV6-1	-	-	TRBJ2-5	TGTGCCAGCAGCCCAAGCCCACAGGTTGCGGAGACCCAGTACTTC	CASSPSPQVAETQYF
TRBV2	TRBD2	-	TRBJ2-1	TGTGCCAGCAGTAAACTAGCGGGAGGCTCCTACAATGAGCAGTTCTTC	CASSKLAGGSYNEQFF
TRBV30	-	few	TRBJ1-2	TGTGCCTGGAGTGTACAGTGGCAGCTTGGAGGCTACACCTTC	CAWSVQWQLGGYTF
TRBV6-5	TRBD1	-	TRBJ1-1	TGTGCCAGCAGTCGCGGACAGGGGGCAGCTGAAGCTTTCTTT	CASSRGQGAAEAFF
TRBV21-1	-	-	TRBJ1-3	TGTGCCAGTCACAAAGGGAGCTCTGGAAACACCATATATTTT	CASHKGSSGNTIYF
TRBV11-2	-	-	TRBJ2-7	TGTGCCAGCAGCCGACAGTCGAGCTCCTACGAGCAGTACTTC	CASSRQSSSYEQYF
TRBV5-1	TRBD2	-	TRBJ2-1	TGCGCCAGCAGCTCTAGGACGGGACTAGCGGGAATCAATGAGCAGTTCTTC	CASSSRTGLAGINEQFF
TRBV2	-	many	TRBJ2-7	TGTGCCAGCGCGGTAGGGGAAGCCTACGAGCAGTACTTC	CASAVGEAYEQYF
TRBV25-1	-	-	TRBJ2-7	TGTGCCAGCAGTGAAATTGGAGGATCCTACGAGCAGTACTTC	CASSEIGGSYEQYF
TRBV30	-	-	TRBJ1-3	TGTGCCTGGAGTACGGGATCTGGAAACACCATATATTTT	CAWSTGSGNTIYF
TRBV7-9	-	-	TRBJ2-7	TGTGCCAGCAGCTTAGAGACAACAGGGTTTCAGTACTTC	CASSLETTGFQYF